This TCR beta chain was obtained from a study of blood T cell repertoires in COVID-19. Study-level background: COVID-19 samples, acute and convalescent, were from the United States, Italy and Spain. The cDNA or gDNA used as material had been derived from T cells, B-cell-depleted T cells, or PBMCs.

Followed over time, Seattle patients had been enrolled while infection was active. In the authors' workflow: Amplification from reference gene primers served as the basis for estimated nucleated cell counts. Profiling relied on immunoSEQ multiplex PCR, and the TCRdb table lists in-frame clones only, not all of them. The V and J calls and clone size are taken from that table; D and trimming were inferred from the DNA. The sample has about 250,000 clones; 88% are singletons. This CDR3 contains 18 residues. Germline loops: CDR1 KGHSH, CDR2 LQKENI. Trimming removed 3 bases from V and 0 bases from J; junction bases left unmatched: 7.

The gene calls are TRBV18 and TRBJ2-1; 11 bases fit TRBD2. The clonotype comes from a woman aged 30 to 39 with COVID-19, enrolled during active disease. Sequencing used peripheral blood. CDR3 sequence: CASSPTSGGPRSYNEQFF. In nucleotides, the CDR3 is TGTGCCAGCTCACCCACTAGCGGGGGCCCACGCTCCTACAATGAGCAGTTCTTC.